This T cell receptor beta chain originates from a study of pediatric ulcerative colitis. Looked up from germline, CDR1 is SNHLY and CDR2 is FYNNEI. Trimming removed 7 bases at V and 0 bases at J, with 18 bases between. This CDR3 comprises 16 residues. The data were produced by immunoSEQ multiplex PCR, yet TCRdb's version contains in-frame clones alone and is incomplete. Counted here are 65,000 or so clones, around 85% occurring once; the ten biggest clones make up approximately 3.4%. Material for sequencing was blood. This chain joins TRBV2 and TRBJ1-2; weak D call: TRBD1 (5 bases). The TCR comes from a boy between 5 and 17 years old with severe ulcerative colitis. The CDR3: CASNGADTRTNYGYTF. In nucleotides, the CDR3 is TGTGCCAGCAACGGCGCGGACACGAGAACTAACTATGGCTACACCTTC.